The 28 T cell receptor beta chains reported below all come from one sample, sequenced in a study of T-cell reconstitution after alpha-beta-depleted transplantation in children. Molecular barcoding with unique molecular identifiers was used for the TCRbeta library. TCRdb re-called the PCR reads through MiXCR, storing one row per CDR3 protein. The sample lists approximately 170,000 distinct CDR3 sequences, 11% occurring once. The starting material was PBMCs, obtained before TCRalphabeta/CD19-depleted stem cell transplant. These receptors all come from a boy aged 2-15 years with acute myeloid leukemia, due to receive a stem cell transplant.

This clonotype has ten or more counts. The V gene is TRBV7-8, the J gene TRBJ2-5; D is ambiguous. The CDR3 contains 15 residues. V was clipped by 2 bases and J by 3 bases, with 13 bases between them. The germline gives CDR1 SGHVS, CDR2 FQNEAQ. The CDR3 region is CASSLKALTKETQYF. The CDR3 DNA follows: TGTGCCAGCAGCTTAAAGGCACTAACAAAAGAGACCCAGTACTTC. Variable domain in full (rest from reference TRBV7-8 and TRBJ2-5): GAGVSQSPRYKVAKRGQDVALRCDPISGHVSLFWYQQALGQGPEFLTYFQNEAQLDKSGLPSDRFFAERPEGSVSTLKIQRTQQEDSAVYLCASSLKALTKETQYFGPGTRLLVL.

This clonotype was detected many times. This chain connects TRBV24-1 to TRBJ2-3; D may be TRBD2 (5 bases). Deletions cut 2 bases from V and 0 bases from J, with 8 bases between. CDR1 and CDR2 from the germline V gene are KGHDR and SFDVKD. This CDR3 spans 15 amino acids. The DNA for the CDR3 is TGTGCCACCAGTGATTGGGGAGAAAGCACAGATACGCAGTATTTT. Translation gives CATSDWGESTDTQYF.

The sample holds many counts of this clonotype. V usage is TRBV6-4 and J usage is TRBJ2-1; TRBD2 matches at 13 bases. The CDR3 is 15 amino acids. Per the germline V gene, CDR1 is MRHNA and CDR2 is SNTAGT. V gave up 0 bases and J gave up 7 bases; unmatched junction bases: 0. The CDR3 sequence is CASSDSLAGGNEQFF. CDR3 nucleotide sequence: TGTGCCAGCAGTGACTCACTAGCGGGGGGGAATGAGCAGTTCTTC.

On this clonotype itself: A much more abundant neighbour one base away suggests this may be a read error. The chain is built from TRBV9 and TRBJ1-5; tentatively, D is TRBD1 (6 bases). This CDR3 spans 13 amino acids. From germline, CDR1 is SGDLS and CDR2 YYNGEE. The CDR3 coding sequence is TGTGCCAGCAGAAACACAGGGAATCAGCCCCGGCATTTT. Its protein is CASRNTGNQPRHF.

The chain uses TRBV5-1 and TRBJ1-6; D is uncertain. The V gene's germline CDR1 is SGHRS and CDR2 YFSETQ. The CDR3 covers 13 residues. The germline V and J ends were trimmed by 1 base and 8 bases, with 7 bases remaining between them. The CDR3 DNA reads TGCGCCAGCAGCTTGCGCTGGGATTCACCCCTCCACTTT. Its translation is CASSLRWDSPLHF.

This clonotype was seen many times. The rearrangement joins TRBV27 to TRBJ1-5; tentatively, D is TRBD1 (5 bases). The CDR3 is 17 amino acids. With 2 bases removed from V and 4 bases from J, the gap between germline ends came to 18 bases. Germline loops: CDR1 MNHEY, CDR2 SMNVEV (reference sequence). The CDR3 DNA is TGTGCCAGCAGTTTAGAGGAAAGACAGCGTTGGAATCAGCCCCAGCATTTT. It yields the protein CASSLEERQRWNQPQHF.

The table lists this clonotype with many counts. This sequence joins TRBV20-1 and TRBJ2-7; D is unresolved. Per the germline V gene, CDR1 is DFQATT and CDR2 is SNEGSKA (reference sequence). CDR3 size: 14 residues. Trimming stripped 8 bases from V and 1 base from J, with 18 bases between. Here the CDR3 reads CSINPEVLSYEQYF. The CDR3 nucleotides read TGCAGTATCAACCCCGAGGTACTGTCCTACGAGCAGTACTTC.

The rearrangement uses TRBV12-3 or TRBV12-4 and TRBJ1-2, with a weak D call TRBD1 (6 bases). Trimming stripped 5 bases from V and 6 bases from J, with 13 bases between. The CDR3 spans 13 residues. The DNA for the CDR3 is TGTGCCAGCAGTCTTTTACAGGGCGATGGCTACACCTTC. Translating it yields CASSLLQGDGYTF.

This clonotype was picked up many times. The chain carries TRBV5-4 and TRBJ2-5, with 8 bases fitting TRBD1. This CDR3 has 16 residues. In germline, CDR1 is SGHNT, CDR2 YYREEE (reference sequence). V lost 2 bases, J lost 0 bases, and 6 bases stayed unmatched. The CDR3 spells CASSLLDRAYQETQYF. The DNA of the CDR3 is TGTGCCAGCAGCTTACTGGACAGGGCGTACCAAGAGACCCAGTACTTC.

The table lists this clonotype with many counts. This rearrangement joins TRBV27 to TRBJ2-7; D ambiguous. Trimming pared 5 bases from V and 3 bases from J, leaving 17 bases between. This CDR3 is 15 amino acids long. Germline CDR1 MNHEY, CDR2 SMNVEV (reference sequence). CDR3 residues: CASSRGPGTHYEQYV. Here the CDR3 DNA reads TGTGCCAGCAGTCGCGGACCCGGTACCCACTACGAGCAGTACGTC.

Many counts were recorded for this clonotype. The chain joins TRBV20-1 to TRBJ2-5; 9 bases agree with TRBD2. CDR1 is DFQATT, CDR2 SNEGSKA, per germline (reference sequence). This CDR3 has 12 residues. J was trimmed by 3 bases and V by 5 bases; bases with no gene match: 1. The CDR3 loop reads CSAWTSEETQYF. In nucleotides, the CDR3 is TGCAGTGCTTGGACTAGCGAAGAGACCCAGTACTTC.

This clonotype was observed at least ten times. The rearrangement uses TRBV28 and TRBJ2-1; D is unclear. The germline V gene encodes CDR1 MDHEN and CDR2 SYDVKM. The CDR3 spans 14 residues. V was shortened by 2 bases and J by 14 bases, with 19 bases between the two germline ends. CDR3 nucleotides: TGTGCCAGCAGTTTAAACCTTGACCCGCAGCCCAAGTTCTTC. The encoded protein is CASSLNLDPQPKFF.

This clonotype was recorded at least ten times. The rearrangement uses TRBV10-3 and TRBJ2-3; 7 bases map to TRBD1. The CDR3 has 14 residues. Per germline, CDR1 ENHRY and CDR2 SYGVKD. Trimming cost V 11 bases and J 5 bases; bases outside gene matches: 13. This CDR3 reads CASRGQSAEDTQYF. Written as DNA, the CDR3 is TGTGCCTCAAGGGGACAGTCTGCGGAAGATACGCAGTATTTT.

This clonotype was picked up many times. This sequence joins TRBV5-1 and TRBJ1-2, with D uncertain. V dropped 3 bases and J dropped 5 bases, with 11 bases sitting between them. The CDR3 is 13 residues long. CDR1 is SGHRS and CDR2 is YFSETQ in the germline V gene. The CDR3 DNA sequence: TGCGCCAGCAGCTCATCGGACGGATATGGCTACACCTTC. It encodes CASSSSDGYGYTF.

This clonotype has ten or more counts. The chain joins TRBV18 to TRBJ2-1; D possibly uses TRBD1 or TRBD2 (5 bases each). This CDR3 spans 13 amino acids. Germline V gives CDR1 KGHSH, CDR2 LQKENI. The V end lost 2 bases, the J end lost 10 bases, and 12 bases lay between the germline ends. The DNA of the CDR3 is TGTGCCAGCTCACCATCCGGGACCCCCGAGCAGTTCTTC. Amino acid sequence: CASSPSGTPEQFF.

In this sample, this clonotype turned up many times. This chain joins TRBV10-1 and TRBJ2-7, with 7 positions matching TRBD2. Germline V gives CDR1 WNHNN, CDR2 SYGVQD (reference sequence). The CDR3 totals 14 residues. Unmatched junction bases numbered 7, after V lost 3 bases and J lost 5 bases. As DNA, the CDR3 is TGCGCCAGCAGTGATTTTGCGGGAGTTGACGAGCAGTACTTC. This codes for CASSDFAGVDEQYF.

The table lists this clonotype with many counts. CDR3 residues: CASSQVPLADHEQFF. The CDR3 DNA reads TGTGCCAGCAGCCAAGTCCCCCTAGCAGACCATGAGCAGTTCTTC. The V call is TRBV3-1, the J call TRBJ2-1, with D maybe TRBD2 (5 bases). Germline V lookup: CDR1 LGHDT, CDR2 YNNKEL (reference sequence). The CDR3 extends over 15 amino acids. V lost 1 base and J lost 8, with 15 bases in between.

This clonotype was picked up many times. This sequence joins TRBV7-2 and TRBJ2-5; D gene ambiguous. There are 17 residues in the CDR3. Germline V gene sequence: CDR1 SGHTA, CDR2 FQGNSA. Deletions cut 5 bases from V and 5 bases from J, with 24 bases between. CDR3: CASSEYGGPSPPETQYF. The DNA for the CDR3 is TGTGCCAGCAGCGAATACGGCGGACCTTCGCCCCCGGAGACCCAGTACTTC.

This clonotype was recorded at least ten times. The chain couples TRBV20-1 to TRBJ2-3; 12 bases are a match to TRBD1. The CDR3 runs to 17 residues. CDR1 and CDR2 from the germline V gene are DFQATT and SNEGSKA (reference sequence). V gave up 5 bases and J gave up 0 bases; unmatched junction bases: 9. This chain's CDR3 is CSAQGTGGATSTDTQYF. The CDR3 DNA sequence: TGCAGTGCTCAAGGGACAGGGGGCGCAACGAGCACAGATACGCAGTATTTT.

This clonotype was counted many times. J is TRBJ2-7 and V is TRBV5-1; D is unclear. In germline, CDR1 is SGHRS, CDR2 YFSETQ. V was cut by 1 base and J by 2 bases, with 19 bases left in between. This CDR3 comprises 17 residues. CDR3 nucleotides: TGCGCCAGCAGCTTGCCCAACATTTCCCTTGATACCTACGAGCAGTACTTC. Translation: CASSLPNISLDTYEQYF.

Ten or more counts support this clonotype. CDR3 sequence reads: CASSFYLEGSGEKLFF. In DNA, the CDR3 is TGTGCCAGCAGCTTCTACTTGGAGGGCTCGGGGGAAAAACTGTTTTTT. The chain links TRBV7-9 to TRBJ1-4, with unresolved D. CDR1 is SEHNR and CDR2 is FQNEAQ in the germline V gene (reference sequence). Trimming took 3 bases from V and 8 from J, leaving 19 bases between them. The CDR3 runs 16 residues.

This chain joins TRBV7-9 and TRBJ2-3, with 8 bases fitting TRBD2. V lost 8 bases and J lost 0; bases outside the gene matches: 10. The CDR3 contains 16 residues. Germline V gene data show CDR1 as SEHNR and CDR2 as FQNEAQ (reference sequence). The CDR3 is CASLKTSEISTDTQYF. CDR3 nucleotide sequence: TGTGCCAGCTTGAAGACTAGCGAAATTAGCACAGATACGCAGTATTTT.

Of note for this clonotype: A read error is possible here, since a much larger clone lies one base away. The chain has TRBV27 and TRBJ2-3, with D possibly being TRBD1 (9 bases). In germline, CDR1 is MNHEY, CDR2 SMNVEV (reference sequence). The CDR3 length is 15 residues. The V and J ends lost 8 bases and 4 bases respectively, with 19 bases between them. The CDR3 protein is CASCYRGREADTQYF. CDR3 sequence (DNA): TGTGCCAGCTGTTACAGGGGGCGGGAGGCAGATACGCAGTATTTT.

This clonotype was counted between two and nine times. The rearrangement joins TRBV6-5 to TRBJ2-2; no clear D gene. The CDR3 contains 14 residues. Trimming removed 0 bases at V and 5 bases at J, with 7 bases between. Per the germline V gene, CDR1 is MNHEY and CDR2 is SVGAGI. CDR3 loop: CASSYSITTGELFF. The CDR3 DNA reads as TGTGCCAGCAGTTACTCGATAACGACCGGGGAGCTGTTTTTT.

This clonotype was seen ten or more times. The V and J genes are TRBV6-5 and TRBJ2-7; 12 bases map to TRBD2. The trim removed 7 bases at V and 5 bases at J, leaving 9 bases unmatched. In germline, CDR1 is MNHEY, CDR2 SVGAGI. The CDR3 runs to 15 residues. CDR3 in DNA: TGTGCCAGCATGCGGACTAGCGGGGATCCGGACGAGCAGTACGTC. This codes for CASMRTSGDPDEQYV.

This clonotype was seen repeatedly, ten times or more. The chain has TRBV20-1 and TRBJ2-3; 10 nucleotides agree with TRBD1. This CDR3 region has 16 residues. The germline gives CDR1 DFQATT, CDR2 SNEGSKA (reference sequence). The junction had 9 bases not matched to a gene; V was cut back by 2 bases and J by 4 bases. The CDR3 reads CSARQQTGGWSDTQYF. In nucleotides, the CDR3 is TGCAGTGCTAGACAGCAGACAGGGGGCTGGTCAGATACGCAGTATTTT.

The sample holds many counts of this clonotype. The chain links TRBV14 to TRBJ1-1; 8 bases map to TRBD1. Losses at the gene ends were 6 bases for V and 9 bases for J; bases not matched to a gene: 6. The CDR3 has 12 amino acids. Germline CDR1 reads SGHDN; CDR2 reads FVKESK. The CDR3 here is CASRPDRGKAFF. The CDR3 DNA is TGTGCCAGCAGACCCGACAGGGGTAAAGCTTTCTTT.

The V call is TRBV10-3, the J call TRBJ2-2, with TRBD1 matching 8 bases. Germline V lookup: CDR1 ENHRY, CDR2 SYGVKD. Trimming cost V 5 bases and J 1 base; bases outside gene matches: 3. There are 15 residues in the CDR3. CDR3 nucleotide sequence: TGTGCCATCAGTCCGGGACAGGAGAACACCGGGGAGCTGTTTTTT. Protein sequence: CAISPGQENTGELFF.